Each of the 25 T cell receptor beta chains below was sequenced from the same sample in a study of siplizumab effects on memory and regulatory T cells. TCRdb's copy holds only in-frame clones and misses some; the assay was immunoSEQ multiplex PCR. Here the sample spans approximately 60,000 clones, around three quarters being singletons. Material for sequencing was memory CD4+ T cells sorted from blood. These receptors were collected from a human donor in good health.

This clone was observed a single time. This rearrangement joins TRBV15 to TRBJ1-3; 7 bases are shared with TRBD1. CDR3 length: 16 amino acids. The ends lost 1 base at V and 3 bases at J; junction bases unmatched: 6. Germline CDR1 reads LNHNV; CDR2 reads YYDKDF (reference sequence). The CDR3 sequence: CATSRAGGQRGNTIYF. Here the CDR3 DNA reads TGTGCCACCAGCAGAGCCGGGGGACAGCGTGGAAACACCATATATTTT. The entire variable domain, with the rest obtained from reference TRBV15 and TRBJ1-3, is as follows: DAMVIQNPRYQVTQFGKPVTLSCSQTLNHNVMYWYQQKSSQAPKLLFHYYDKDFNNEADTPDNFQSRRPNTSFCFLDIRSPGLGDTAMYLCATSRAGGQRGNTIYFGEGSWLTVV.

The V gene is TRBV27, the J gene TRBJ1-4; no definite D call. The CDR3 totals 15 residues. Germline V gene data show CDR1 as MNHEY and CDR2 as SMNVEV (reference sequence). With 6 bases removed from V and 0 bases from J, the gap between germline ends came to 11 bases. The CDR3 coding sequence is TGTGCCAGCAGCTCGTCTCTTGCAACTAATGAAAAACTGTTTTTT. Amino acid sequence: CASSSSLATNEKLFF.

The genes are TRBV5-4 and TRBJ1-2; 8 nucleotides match TRBD1. Unmatched junction bases numbered 13, after V lost 2 bases and J lost 4 bases. The CDR3 length is 17 residues. The germline CDR1 and CDR2 sequences are SGHNT and YYREEE (reference sequence). CDR3 nucleotides: TGTGCCAGCAGCTTTTCAGGGGGCGCCGGGCTGAGCTATGGCTACACCTTC. This sequence encodes CASSFSGGAGLSYGYTF.

The chain combines TRBV15 with TRBJ1-2; unclear D gene. The CDR3 loop spans 14 amino acids. Germline CDR1 LNHNV, CDR2 YYDKDF (reference sequence). The V end lost 1 base, the J end lost 8 bases, and 14 bases lay between the germline ends. CDR3: CATSRGGPREGYTF. DNA of the CDR3: TGTGCCACCAGCAGAGGGGGTCCGAGGGAGGGCTACACCTTC. The variable domain in full, completed from reference TRBV15 and TRBJ1-2, reads DAMVIQNPRYQVTQFGKPVTLSCSQTLNHNVMYWYQQKSSQAPKLLFHYYDKDFNNEADTPDNFQSRRPNTSFCFLDIRSPGLGDTAMYLCATSRGGPREGYTFGSGTRLTVV.

The rearrangement joins TRBV7-6 to TRBJ1-6; the D gene is possibly TRBD1 (5 bases). Germline values: CDR1 SGHVS, CDR2 FNYEAQ. V lost 8 bases and J 7 bases, leaving 12 bases between the germline ends. CDR3 length: 13 amino acids. The CDR3 sequence: CASRRDGNSPLHF. The CDR3 nucleotides are TGTGCCAGCCGCAGGGACGGCAATTCACCCCTCCACTTT. The whole variable domain, filled in from reference TRBV7-6 and TRBJ1-6, reads GAGVSQSPRYKVTKRGQDVALRCDPISGHVSLYWYRQALGQGPEFLTYFNYEAQQDKSGLPNDRFSAERPEGSISTLTIQRTEQRDSAMYRCASRRDGNSPLHFGNGTRLTVT.

The genes are TRBV7-9 and TRBJ2-7; 14 bases map to TRBD2. This CDR3 contains 15 residues. Germline loops: CDR1 SEHNR, CDR2 FQNEAQ (reference sequence). The V segment lost 4 bases and the J segment 3 bases; nucleotides outside the gene matches: 2. The CDR3 DNA reads as TGTGCCAGCAGCTCCGGGACTAGCGGGGGCTACGAGCAGTACTTC. Translating gives CASSSGTSGGYEQYF.

The chain uses TRBV5-6 and TRBJ1-2, with D tentatively TRBD1 (5 bases). The CDR3 spans 13 residues. The germline V and J ends were trimmed by 6 bases and 5 bases, with 14 bases remaining between them. The V gene's germline CDR1 is SGHDT and CDR2 YYEEEE. The CDR3 DNA follows: TGTGCCAGCAAACAGGAGCCCCTTTATGGCTACACCTTC. Translating gives CASKQEPLYGYTF.

Remarks on this clone: The junction and the germline gene differ at one end; a read error may be behind it. The rearrangement uses TRBV10-3 and TRBJ1-1; perhaps TRBD1 as D (6 bases). This CDR3 has 15 residues. CDR1 and CDR2 from the germline V gene are ENHRY and SYGVKD. CDR3 sequence: CASSYSWTERTEAFF. The CDR3 coding sequence is TGTGCCAGCAGTTATTCCTGGACAGAAAGGACTGAAGCTTTCTTT.

As concerns this clone: The same CDR3 can be traced to other DNA sequences in this sample. The chain uses TRBV7-2 and TRBJ2-5; D gene uncertain. Germline V lookup: CDR1 SGHTA, CDR2 FQGNSA. The V and J ends lost 4 bases and 1 base respectively, with 7 bases between them. CDR3 length: 13 residues. CDR3 sequence: CASSYRVQETQYF. The DNA for the CDR3 is TGTGCCAGCAGCTATCGGGTCCAAGAGACCCAGTACTTC.

This chain links TRBV7-3 with TRBJ1-1; unclear D gene. The germline V gene has CDR1 SGHTA and CDR2 FQGTGA. Trimming removed 3 bases at V and 1 base at J, with 6 bases between. The CDR3 sequence is 13 residues long. DNA for the CDR3: TGTGCCAGCAGCTTTTCCCCGAACACTGAAGCTTTCTTT. Its protein product is CASSFSPNTEAFF.

The rearrangement links TRBV7-2 to TRBJ2-1, with D hard to call. The CDR3 has 15 residues. Germline CDR1 is SGHTA and CDR2 is FQGNSA. Trimming cost V 5 bases and J 4 bases, with 15 bases left between them. CDR3 loop: CASSPVAASYNEQFF. The CDR3 nucleotides are TGTGCCAGCAGCCCCGTGGCGGCGAGTTACAATGAGCAGTTCTTC.

The count of this clone is one. The chain links TRBV6-1 to TRBJ2-2; D call uncertain. V was clipped by 2 bases and J by 0 bases, with 7 bases between them. The CDR3 covers 15 residues. Germline lookup yields CDR1 MNHNS and CDR2 SASEGT. The CDR3 DNA reads TGTGCCAGCAGTGAAAGGGCATCGAACACCGGGGAGCTGTTTTTT. Translated, it gives CASSERASNTGELFF.

This clone was seen a handful of times. The CDR3 loop is CASRTGEPYGYTF. The CDR3 DNA sequence: TGTGCCAGCAGAACAGGGGAACCCTATGGCTACACCTTC. The V gene is TRBV2, the J gene TRBJ1-2; the match to TRBD1 covers 7 bases. Looked up from germline, CDR1 is SNHLY and CDR2 is FYNNEI. V lost 6 bases to trimming and J lost 4 bases; unmatched junction nucleotides: 5. The CDR3 runs to 13 residues.

This chain links TRBV10-3 with TRBJ1-2; 8 bases map to TRBD1. This CDR3 comprises 14 residues. The junction had 6 bases not matched to a gene; V was cut back by 3 bases and J by 6 bases. The germline V gene encodes CDR1 ENHRY and CDR2 SYGVKD. Here the CDR3 reads CAISDKTGEDGYTF. The CDR3 DNA is TGTGCCATCAGTGACAAGACAGGGGAGGATGGCTACACCTTC.

This chain joins TRBV5-6 and TRBJ1-5; possible D gene TRBD1, 5 bases. The V gene's germline CDR1 is SGHDT and CDR2 YYEEEE. V lost 1 base and J 0 bases, leaving 8 bases between the germline ends. The CDR3 runs to 15 residues. The CDR3 spells CASSLLGDSNQPQHF. Written as DNA, the CDR3 is TGTGCCAGCAGCTTGTTGGGGGATAGCAATCAGCCCCAGCATTTT. The entire variable domain, with the rest obtained from reference TRBV5-6 and TRBJ1-5, is as follows: DAGVTQSPTHLIKTRGQQVTLRCSPKSGHDTVSWYQQALGQGPQFIFQYYEEEERQRGNFPDRFSGHQFPNYSSELNVNALLLGDSALYLCASSLLGDSNQPQHFGDGTRLSIL.

In DNA form, the CDR3 reads TGTGCCACCAGCTCAACGAACGTACAGGGACGACGAGGCTACACCTTC. Residues: CATSSTNVQGRRGYTF. The V and J genes are TRBV15 and TRBJ1-2; D might be TRBD1 (6 bases). CDR1 and CDR2 from the germline V gene are LNHNV and YYDKDF (reference sequence). V was trimmed by 5 bases and J by 8 bases, leaving 24 bases between them. The CDR3 runs to 16 residues.

The rearrangement uses TRBV5-1 and TRBJ2-2, with 7 bases identical to TRBD2. The CDR3 extends over 15 amino acids. Germline V gene data show CDR1 as SGHRS and CDR2 as YFSETQ. Trimming removed 1 base from V and 5 bases from J; junction bases left unmatched: 5. This CDR3 is CASSLQGGWTGELFF. As DNA, the CDR3 is TGCGCCAGCAGCTTGCAGGGAGGGTGGACCGGGGAGCTGTTTTTT.

Note on this clone: Other DNA sequences within the sample encode an identical CDR3. The chain uses TRBV2 and TRBJ2-1, with 10 bases that match TRBD2. Trimming removed 4 bases from V and 5 bases from J; junction bases left unmatched: 2. The CDR3 is 14 residues long. Germline CDR1 SNHLY, CDR2 FYNNEI. The CDR3 DNA reads TGTGCCAGCAGTGTACTAGCGGGGAACAATGAGCAGTTCTTC. Translating gives CASSVLAGNNEQFF.

This clone was detected only a few times. The chain carries TRBV25-1 and TRBJ1-1, with 7 bases fitting TRBD1. This CDR3 region has 13 residues. In germline, CDR1 is MGHDK, CDR2 SYGVNS. V dropped 6 bases and J dropped 4; count of bases not matched to a gene: 5. The CDR3 spells CASRPQGSTEAFF. For the CDR3, the DNA is TGTGCCAGCAGACCACAGGGGTCCACTGAAGCTTTCTTT. The full variable domain, with the rest looked up from reference TRBV25-1 and TRBJ1-1, is EADIYQTPRYLVIGTGKKITLECSQTMGHDKMYWYQQDPGMELHLIHYSYGVNSTEKGDLSSESTVSRIRTEHFPLTLESARPSHTSQYLCASRPQGSTEAFFGQGTRLTVV.

This clone was seen ten or more times. The rearrangement joins TRBV7-9 to TRBJ1-6, with 7 bases matching TRBD1. CDR1 and CDR2 from the germline V gene are SEHNR and FQNEAQ (reference sequence). The CDR3 has 16 amino acids. The V segment lost 4 bases and the J segment 7 bases; nucleotides outside the gene matches: 10. In DNA form, the CDR3 reads TGTGCCAGCAGCTCGCGGTCCGGGACAGAAAATTCACCCCTCCACTTT. The encoded protein is CASSSRSGTENSPLHF.

This clone was seen once. The rearrangement links TRBV5-1 to TRBJ2-5, with TRBD2 matching over 11 bases. The germline CDR1 and CDR2 sequences are SGHRS and YFSETQ. The V segment lost 3 bases and the J segment 7 bases; nucleotides outside the gene matches: 5. The CDR3 is made up of 14 amino acids. This chain's CDR3 is CASSWGLADGTQYF. CDR3 nucleotides: TGCGCCAGCAGCTGGGGACTAGCGGATGGGACCCAGTACTTC. The full variable domain, in which reference TRBV5-1 and TRBJ2-5 provide the parts outside the CDR3, is KAGVTQTPRYLIKTRGQQVTLSCSPISGHRSVSWYQQTPGQGLQFLFEYFSETQRNKGNFPGRFSGRQFSNSRSEMNVSTLELGDSALYLCASSWGLADGTQYFGPGTRLLVL.

The J gene is TRBJ2-5, the V gene TRBV6-6, with D possibly TRBD1 on 6 matching bases. Per germline, CDR1 MNHNY and CDR2 SVGAGI (reference sequence). Trimming took off 2 bases at V and 9 bases at J, with 10 bases between the two ends. There are 12 residues in the CDR3. The DNA of the CDR3 is TGTGCCAGCAGTTACAACAGGGAGCCCCAGTACTTC. This codes for CASSYNREPQYF.

This clone was recorded only once. V usage is TRBV19 and J usage is TRBJ1-1; perhaps TRBD1 as D (5 bases). This CDR3 is 13 amino acids long. In germline, CDR1 is LNHDA, CDR2 SQIVND (reference sequence). The V end was cut by 6 bases, the J end by 2 bases, with 10 bases between. In DNA form, the CDR3 reads TGTGCCAGTAGGGGGCGGATAAACACTGAAGCTTTCTTT. This encodes CASRGRINTEAFF. Together with reference TRBV19 and TRBJ1-1, the CDR3 gives the full variable domain: DGGITQSPKYLFRKEGQNVTLSCEQNLNHDAMYWYRQDPGQGLRLIYYSQIVNDFQKGDIAEGYSVSREKKESFPLTVTSAQKNPTAFYLCASRGRINTEAFFGQGTRLTVV.

This clone appeared a few times. The rearrangement links TRBV4-1 to TRBJ2-5; D assignment may be TRBD1 or TRBD2 (6 bases each). CDR3 length: 14 residues. The germline CDR1 and CDR2 sequences are MGHRA and YSYEKL. V lost 8 bases to trimming and J lost 1 base, with 14 bases between them. DNA of the CDR3: TGCGCCAGCCAATTCGAGGGGGGCCAAGAGACCCAGTACTTC. Translated: CASQFEGGQETQYF.

The genes are TRBV5-1 and TRBJ2-7; maybe TRBD2 (5 bases). Germline CDR1 reads SGHRS; CDR2 reads YFSETQ. The CDR3 is 11 amino acids. V was shortened by 8 bases and J by 3 bases, with 9 bases between the two germline ends. CDR3 loop: CARRAGYEQYF. The DNA for the CDR3 is TGCGCCAGGAGGGCGGGCTACGAGCAGTACTTC.